The rows below give T cell receptor beta chains drawn from one sample of a study of beta chain features in type 1 diabetes. The data were produced by immunoSEQ multiplex PCR, yet TCRdb's version contains in-frame clones alone and is incomplete. This sample has hundreds of thousands of clones; 30% occur once, and the top ten carry about 0.065%. The sample taken for sequencing was naive CD4+ T cells from blood. These TCRs come from a man younger than 35 in good health. The CDR3 runs from the conserved cysteine through the conserved F or W.

J gene | V gene | CDR3 protein
TRBJ2-3 | TRBV7-2 | CASSLARPDTQYF
TRBJ2-1 | TRBV29-1 | CSGGSGTGGHNEQFF
TRBJ2-7 | TRBV6-1 | CASRLTGSGAYEQYF
TRBJ1-1 | TRBV5-6 | CASSLVGLNTEAFF
TRBJ2-1 | TRBV4-1 | CASSQFGQGTLDEQFF
TRBJ2-1 | TRBV29-1 | CSVERLAATNEQFF
TRBJ1-4 | TRBV4-1 | CASSPGGGDNEKLFF
TRBJ2-7 | TRBV5-1 | CASSDRAGSSYEQYF
TRBJ2-7 | TRBV29-1 | CSVQPGVEQYF
TRBJ2-1 | TRBV29-1 | CSVTDRGPYNEQFF
TRBJ2-2 | TRBV9 | CASSATSGRGGELFF
TRBJ1-3 | TRBV4-1 | CASSPTGGTGNTIYF
TRBJ2-1 | TRBV10-3 | CAISGPSSYNEQFF
TRBJ1-1 | TRBV30 | CAWSLPDYPEAFF
TRBJ2-7 | TRBV7-9 | CASSRQVGSYEQYF
TRBJ1-5 | TRBV6-5 | CASSGGTGRDQPQHF
TRBJ2-5 | TRBV5-1 | CASSLGGLAETQYF
TRBJ2-5 | TRBV14 | CASSPGGETQYF
TRBJ2-1 | TRBV15 | CATKDYSYNEQFF
TRBJ1-2 | TRBV30 | CAWGHAGQVYGYTF
TRBJ2-6 | TRBV27 | CASRYQGGGANVLTF
TRBJ2-7 | TRBV30 | CAWSVGSYEQYF
TRBJ1-2 | TRBV10-3 | CAISESTVTGGYTF
TRBJ1-2 | TRBV6-1 | CASSETADGYTF
TRBJ2-7 | TRBV30 | CAWSERVEGQYF
TRBJ2-1 | TRBV7-9 | CASSPTRNEQFF
TRBJ2-5 | TRBV19 | CASSLTSGLAGETQYF
TRBJ2-1 | TRBV7-9 | CASSPRPFLAGEDEQFF
TRBJ2-1 | TRBV2 | CASRVADEQFF
TRBJ2-7 | TRBV29-1 | CSGASGYEQYF
TRBJ2-7 | TRBV2 | CASSEGGLRSSYEQYF
TRBJ2-1 | TRBV7-2 | CASSLNAGGFDEQFF
TRBJ2-6 | TRBV10-3 | CALRPGTGVSGANVLTF
TRBJ2-2 | TRBV4-3 | CASRWTSNTGELFF
TRBJ1-5 | TRBV30 | CAWNKGAGNQPQHF
TRBJ2-4 | TRBV9 | CASSKLASNIQYF
TRBJ1-2 | TRBV30 | CAWSVRTGGYGYTF
TRBJ2-7 | TRBV5-1 | CASSLTHVSYEQYF
TRBJ2-1 | TRBV30 | CAWTRTHRAGGDEQFF
TRBJ2-6 | TRBV25-1 | CASSPRHYSGANVLTF
TRBJ2-3 | TRBV7-2 | CASSPPGQGFTDTQYF
TRBJ2-3 | TRBV23-1 | CASTNQTGDLSTDTQYF
TRBJ1-5 | TRBV4-3 | CASSQDWQVNQPQHF
TRBJ2-7 | TRBV5-6 | CASSPGGDEQYF
TRBJ2-3 | TRBV9 | CASSVVIADTQYF
TRBJ1-2 | TRBV7-9 | CASSPDSSWIDTYGYTF
TRBJ2-5 | TRBV11-2 | CASSLGTSVKRGETQYF
TRBJ2-5 | TRBV30 | CAWSGTSGGGGIETQYF
TRBJ2-7 | TRBV7-9 | CASSLTFGRGPFEQYF
TRBJ2-5 | TRBV10-3 | CAISDGLETQYF
TRBJ1-1 | TRBV12-5 | CASGLAQVPRAFF
TRBJ1-1 | TRBV9 | CASSVGPGNTEAFF